This T cell receptor (beta chain) was captured in a study of STAT5B mutations in CD4+ large granular lymphocyte leukemia. A word on this clone: Its antigen is undetermined.

The CDR3 has 12 residues. Germline V gives CDR1 ENHRY, CDR2 SYGVKD. V shed 3 bases, J shed 7 bases, and the junction held 0 bases outside the gene matches. Sequencing was at survey level. Sequencing was performed with immunoSEQ multiplex PCR; in TCRdb, only in-frame clones are kept and a portion is missing. The sample consists of about 33,000 clones, around 76% of them appearing once. Findings of the study overall: Top patient clones used TRBV06 genes more often: 8/27 versus 2/35 in controls. Without putative leukemic clones, patient CD4-sorted repertoires remained more clonal than healthy CD4+ repertoires.

The rearrangement uses TRBV10-3 and TRBJ2-1, with 7 nucleotides matching TRBD1. The TCR originated in a human donor in good health. The sequencing input was CD4+ T cells from blood buffy coats. The CDR3 DNA sequence: TGTGCCATCAGTGACAGGGGGAATGAGCAGTTCTTC. This sequence encodes CAISDRGNEQFF.